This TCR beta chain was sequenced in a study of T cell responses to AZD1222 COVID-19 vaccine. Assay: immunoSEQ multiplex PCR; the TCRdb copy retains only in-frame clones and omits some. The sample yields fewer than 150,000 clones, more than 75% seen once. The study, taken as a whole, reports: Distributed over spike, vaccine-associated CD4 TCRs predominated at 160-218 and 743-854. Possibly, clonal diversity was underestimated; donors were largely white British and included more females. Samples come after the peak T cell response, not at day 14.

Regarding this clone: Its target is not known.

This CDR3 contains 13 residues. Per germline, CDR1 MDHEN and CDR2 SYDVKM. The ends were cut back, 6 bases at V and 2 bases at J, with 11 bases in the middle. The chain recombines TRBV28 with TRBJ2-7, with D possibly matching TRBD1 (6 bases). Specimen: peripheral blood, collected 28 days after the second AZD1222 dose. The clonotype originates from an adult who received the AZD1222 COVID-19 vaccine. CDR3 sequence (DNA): TGTGCCAGCAGGGATACAGGGACCTACGAGCAGTACTTC. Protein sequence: CASRDTGTYEQYF.